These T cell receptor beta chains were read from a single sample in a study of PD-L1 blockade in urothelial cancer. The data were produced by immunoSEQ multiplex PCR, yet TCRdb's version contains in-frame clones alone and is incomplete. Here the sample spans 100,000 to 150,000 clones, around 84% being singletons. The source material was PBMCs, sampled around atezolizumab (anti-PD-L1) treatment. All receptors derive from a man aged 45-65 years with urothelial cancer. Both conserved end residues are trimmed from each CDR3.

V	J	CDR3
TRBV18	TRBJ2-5	ASSSEGRGRWETQY
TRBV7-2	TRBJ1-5	ASSTYRGQNQPQH
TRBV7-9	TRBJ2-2	ASSPGQGNTGELF
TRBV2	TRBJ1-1	ASRNDRNTEAF
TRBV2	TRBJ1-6	ASSAGGQGKSPLH
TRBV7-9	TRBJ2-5	ASSSGELPQETQY
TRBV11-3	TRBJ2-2	ASSFISGDTGELF
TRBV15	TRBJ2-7	ATSRDRGRMYEQY
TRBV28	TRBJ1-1	ASSPIDRSNTEAF
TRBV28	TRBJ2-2	ASSFGGTGRRELF
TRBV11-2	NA	ASSLGGGYEQY
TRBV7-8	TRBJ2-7	ASSSLLERSSYEQY
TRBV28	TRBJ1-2	ASTEQGLNYT
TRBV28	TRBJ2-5	ASSLSGTGEQETQY
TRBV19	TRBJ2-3	ASSTTATSTDTQY
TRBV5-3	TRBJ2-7	ARSCLGLHPYEQY
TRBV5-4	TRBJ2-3	ASNLAGGDTQY
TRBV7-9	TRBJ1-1	ASSLLYGTNTEAF
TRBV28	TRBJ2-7	ASCLAGNYEQY
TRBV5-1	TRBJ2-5	ASSLVTGGVGETQY
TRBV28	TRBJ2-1	ASSLGYTGGGQF
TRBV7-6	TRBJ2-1	ASSSGTGSSYNEQF
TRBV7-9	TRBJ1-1	ASSPRTATEAF
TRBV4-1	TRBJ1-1	ASSQGPNTEAF
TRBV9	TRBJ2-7	ASSAGGEAAVKQY
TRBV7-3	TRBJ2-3	ASSLRPLTELGSTDTQY
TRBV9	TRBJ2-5	ASSGGLADATQY
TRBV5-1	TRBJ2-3	ASSKPSGSTDTQY
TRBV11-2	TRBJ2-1	ASSPRYNEQF
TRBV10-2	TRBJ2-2	ASRQGARGTGELF
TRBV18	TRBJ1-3	ASSPDIGGNTIY
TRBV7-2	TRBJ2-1	ASSSGQYNEQF
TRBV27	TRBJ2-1	ASSSSGRVSGEQF
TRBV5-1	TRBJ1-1	ASSLAGFADAF
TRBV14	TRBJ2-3	ASSQLNQDTQY
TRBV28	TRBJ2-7	ASSFVQGGYEQY
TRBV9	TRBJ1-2	ASSGRDFYGYT
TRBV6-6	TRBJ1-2	ASSPTRTGGGYT
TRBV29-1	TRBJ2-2	SVVGGSNTGELF
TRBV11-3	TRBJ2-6	ASSLGGTGANVLT
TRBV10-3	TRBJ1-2	AIRGGQGASDYGYT
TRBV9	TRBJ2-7	ASSVVAQSGEQY
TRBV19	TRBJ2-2	ASSIQGVTGELF
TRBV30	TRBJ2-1	AWTAGATYNEQF
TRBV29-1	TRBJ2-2	SVREGLRGELF
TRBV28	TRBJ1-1	ASNAVVRTEAF
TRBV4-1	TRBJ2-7	ASSQSPTGGPYEQY
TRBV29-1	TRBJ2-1	SVRTSGSGGNEQF
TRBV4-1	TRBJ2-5	ASSQDYYREGRGETQY